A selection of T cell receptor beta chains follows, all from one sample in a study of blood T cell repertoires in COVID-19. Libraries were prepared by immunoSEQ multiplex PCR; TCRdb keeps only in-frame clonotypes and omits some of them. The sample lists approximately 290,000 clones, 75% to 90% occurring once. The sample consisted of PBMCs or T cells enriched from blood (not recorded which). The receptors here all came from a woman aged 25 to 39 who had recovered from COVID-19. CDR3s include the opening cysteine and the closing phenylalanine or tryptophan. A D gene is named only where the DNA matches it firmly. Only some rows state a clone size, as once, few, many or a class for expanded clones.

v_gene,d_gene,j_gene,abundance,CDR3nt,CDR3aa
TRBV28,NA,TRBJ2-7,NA,TGTGCCAGCAGTGTCGGAGGCGGGAAGGCAGCGCAGTACTTC,CASSVGGGKAAQYF
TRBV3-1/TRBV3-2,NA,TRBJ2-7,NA,TGTGCCAGCAGCCAACGGGACATGGTGAACTTC,CASSQRDMVNF
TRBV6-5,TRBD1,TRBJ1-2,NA,TGTGCCAGCAGTTACAGGGACAGGGGGAACTATGGCTACACCTTC,CASSYRDRGNYGYTF
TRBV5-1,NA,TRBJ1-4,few,TGCGCCAGCAGGACCGGGGGAGTTAATGAAAAACTGTTTTTT,CASRTGGVNEKLFF
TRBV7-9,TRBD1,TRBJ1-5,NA,TGTGCCAGCAGCCCACAGGGGGACCGAACTCCCCAGCATTTT,CASSPQGDRTPQHF
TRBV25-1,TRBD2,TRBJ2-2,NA,TGTGCCAGCAGTGAATTTAGCGGGGTAGTCACCGGGGAGCTGTTTTTT,CASSEFSGVVTGELFF
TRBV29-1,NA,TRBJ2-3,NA,TGCAGCGTTGAACTAGGAGCGGATACGCAGTATTTT,CSVELGADTQYF
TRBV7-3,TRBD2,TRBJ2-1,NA,TGTGCCAGCAGCTTAATGTCTAGCGGGAGGGCCTCCTACAATGAGCAGTTCTTC,CASSLMSSGRASYNEQFF
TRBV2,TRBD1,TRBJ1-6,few,TGTGCCAGCAGGGGACAGGAGAATTCACCCCTCCACTTT,CASRGQENSPLHF
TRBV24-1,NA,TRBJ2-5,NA,TGTGCCACCAGTGAACCCCTGCGGACAGATTCCATAGAGACCCAGTACTTC,CATSEPLRTDSIETQYF
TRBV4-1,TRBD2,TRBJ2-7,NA,TGCGCCACCTCCTCGGGACTAGCTCTGTCAGGCGAGCAGTACTTC,CATSSGLALSGEQYF
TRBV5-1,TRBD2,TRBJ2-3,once,TGCGCCAGCAGCGCCCCGACTAGCGGGAGGGCCGGAGATACGCAGTATTTT,CASSAPTSGRAGDTQYF
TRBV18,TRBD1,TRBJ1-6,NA,TGTGCCAGCTCACCCAAGGGGGTTCAGGGGGCGTTTTATTCACCCCTCCACTTT,CASSPKGVQGAFYSPLHF
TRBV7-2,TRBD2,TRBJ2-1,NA,TGTGCCAGCAGCTTACTCCCGGGACTAGGGGGAGGGAAAAATGAGCAGTTCTTC,CASSLLPGLGGGKNEQFF
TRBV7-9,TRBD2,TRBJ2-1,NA,TGTGCCAGCACCCCGGGACTAGCGACCAATGAGCAGTTCTTC,CASTPGLATNEQFF
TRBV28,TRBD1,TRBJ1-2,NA,TGTGCCAGCAGTACACCTCGACAGGGACAACTCTATGGCTACACCTTC,CASSTPRQGQLYGYTF
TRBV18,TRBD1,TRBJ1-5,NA,TGTGCCAGCTCCCAAATAGGGACAGGGAATAATCAGCCCCAGCATTTT,CASSQIGTGNNQPQHF
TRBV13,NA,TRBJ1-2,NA,TGTGCCAGCAGCTTAGGTCGGGGAGGGAGGCCTGGTGGCTACACCTTC,CASSLGRGGRPGGYTF
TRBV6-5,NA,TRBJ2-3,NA,TGTGCCAGCAGCCAAAGCGGGCCCACAGATACGCAGTATTTT,CASSQSGPTDTQYF
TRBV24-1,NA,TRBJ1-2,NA,TGTGCCACCAGTGTTACAGGAGCAGGAGGCTACACCTTC,CATSVTGAGGYTF
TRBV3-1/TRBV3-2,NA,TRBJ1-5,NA,TGTGCCAGCAGCCAAGAAGCAGGGTTTCAGCCCCAGCATTTT,CASSQEAGFQPQHF
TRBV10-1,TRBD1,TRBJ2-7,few,TGCGCCAGCAGCCCCTCCGGTGGACAGGGTTTCTACGAGCAGTACTTC,CASSPSGGQGFYEQYF
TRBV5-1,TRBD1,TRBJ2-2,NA,TGCGCCAGCAGGTTCTTTTCGGGACAGGGGTTCGGGGAGCTGTTTTTT,CASRFFSGQGFGELFF
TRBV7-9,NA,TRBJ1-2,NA,TGTGCCAGCAGCTTATTGCCCAGGGAAAGAGGAGGGTATGGCTACACCTTC,CASSLLPRERGGYGYTF
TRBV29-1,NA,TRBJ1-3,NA,TGCAGCGTTTCTTTTCAGGGGCTCTCTGGAAACACCATATATTTT,CSVSFQGLSGNTIYF
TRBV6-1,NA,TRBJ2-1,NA,TGTGCCAGCAGTGAACAGGGAAAAGGGCAGTTCTTC,CASSEQGKGQFF
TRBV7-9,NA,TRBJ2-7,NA,TGTGCCAGCAGCGTACAGGGACGAGCGTACGAGCAGTACTTC,CASSVQGRAYEQYF
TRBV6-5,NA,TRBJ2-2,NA,TGTGCCAGCAGCAAAGGACAGCCAATATCCGGGGAGCTGTTTTTT,CASSKGQPISGELFF
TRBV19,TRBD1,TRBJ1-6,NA,TGTGCCACCAAGTACTTATCAGGGGGTAATTCACCCCTCCACTTT,CATKYLSGGNSPLHF
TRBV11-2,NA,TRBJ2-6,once,TGTGCCAGCAGCTTGGGCTCCCCCTCTGGGGCCAACGTCCTGACTTTC,CASSLGSPSGANVLTF
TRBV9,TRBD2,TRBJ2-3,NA,TGTGCCAGCAGCCCTGAGAGGGGCGGGAGGTACACAGATACGCAGTATTTT,CASSPERGGRYTDTQYF